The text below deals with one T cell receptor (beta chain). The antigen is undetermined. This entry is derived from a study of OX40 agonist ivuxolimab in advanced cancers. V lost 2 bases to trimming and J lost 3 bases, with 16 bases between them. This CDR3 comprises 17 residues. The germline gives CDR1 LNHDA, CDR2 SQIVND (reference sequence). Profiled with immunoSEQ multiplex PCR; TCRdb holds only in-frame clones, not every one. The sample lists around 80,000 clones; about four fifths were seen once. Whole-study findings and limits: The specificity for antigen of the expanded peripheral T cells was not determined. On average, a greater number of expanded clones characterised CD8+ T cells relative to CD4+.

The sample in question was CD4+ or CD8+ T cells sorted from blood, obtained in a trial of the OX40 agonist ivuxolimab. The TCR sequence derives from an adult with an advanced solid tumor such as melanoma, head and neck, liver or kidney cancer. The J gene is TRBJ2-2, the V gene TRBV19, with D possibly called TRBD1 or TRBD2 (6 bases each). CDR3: CASSIRLGGADTGELFF. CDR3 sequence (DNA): TGTGCCAGTAGTATAAGGCTGGGGGGCGCTGACACCGGGGAGCTGTTTTTT.